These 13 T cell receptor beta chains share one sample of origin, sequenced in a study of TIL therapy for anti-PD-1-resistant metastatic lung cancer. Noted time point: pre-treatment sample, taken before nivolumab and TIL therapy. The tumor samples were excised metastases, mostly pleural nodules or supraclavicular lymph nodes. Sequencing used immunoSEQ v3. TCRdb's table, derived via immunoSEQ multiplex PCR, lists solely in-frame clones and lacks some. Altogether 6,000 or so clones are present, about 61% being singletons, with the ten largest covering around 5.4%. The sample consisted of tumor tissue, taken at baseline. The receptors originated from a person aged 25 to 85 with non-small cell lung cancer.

The CDR3 loop reads CASSPLYQETQYF. The CDR3 DNA reads as TGTGCCAGCAGCCCCCTCTACCAAGAGACCCAGTACTTC. This sequence joins TRBV14 and TRBJ2-5; no definite D call. Germline V gives CDR1 SGHDN, CDR2 FVKESK. The CDR3 extends over 13 amino acids. Trimming cost V 4 bases and J 0 bases, with 6 bases left between them.

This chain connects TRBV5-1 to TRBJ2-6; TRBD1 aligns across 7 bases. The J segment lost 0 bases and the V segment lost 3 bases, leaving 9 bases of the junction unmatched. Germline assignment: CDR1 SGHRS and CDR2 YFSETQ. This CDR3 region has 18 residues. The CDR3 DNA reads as TGCGCCAGCAGCTCTCTAGGGACAGCATCCTCTGGGGCCAACGTCCTGACTTTC. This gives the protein CASSSLGTASSGANVLTF.

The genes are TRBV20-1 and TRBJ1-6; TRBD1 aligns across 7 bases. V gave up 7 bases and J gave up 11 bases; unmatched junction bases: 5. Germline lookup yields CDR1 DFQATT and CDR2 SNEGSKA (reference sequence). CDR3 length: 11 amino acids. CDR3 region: CSVSGGPPLHF. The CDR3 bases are TGCAGTGTATCAGGGGGGCCACCCCTCCACTTT.

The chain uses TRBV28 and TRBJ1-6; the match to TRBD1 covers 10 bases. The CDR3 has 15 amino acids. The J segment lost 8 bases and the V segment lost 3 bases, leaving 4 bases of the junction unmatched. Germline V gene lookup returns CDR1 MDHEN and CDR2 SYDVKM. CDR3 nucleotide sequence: TGTGCCAGCAGTTTCAAGGGGACAGGGGATTCACCCCTCCACTTT. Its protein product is CASSFKGTGDSPLHF.

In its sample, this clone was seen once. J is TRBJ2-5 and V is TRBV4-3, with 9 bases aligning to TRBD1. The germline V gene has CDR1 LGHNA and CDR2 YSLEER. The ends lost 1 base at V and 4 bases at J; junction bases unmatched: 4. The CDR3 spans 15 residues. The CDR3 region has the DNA TGCGCCAGCAGCCAAGGTACAGGGGGCCCAGAGACCCAGTACTTC. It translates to CASSQGTGGPETQYF.

The CDR3 loop reads CSAHTLAEQYF. The CDR3 nucleotides are TGCAGTGCGCATACTCTGGCCGAGCAGTACTTC. The rearrangement uses TRBV20-1 and TRBJ2-7; D ambiguous. Trimming left V 6 bases short and J 6 bases short, with 12 bases between. The CDR3 extends over 11 amino acids. CDR1 and CDR2 (germline): DFQATT, SNEGSKA (reference sequence).

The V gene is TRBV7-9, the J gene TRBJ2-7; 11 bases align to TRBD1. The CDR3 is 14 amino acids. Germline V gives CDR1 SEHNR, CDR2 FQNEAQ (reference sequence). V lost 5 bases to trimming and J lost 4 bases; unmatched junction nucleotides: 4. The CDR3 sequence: CASSRDRGSYEQYF. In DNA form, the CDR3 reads TGTGCCAGCAGCCGGGACAGGGGGTCTTACGAGCAGTACTTC.

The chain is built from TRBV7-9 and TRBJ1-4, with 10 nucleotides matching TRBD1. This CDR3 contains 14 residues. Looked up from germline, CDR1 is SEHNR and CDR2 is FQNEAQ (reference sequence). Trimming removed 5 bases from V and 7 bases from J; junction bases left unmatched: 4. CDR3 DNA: TGTGCCAGCAGCGACCGGGACAGGGGTGAAAAACTGTTTTTT. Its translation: CASSDRDRGEKLFF.

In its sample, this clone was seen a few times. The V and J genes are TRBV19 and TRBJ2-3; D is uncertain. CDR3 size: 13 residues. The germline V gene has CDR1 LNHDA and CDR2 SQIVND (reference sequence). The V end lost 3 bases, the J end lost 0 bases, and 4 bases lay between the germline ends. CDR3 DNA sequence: TGTGCCAGTAGTATCGGGAGCACAGATACGCAGTATTTT. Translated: CASSIGSTDTQYF.

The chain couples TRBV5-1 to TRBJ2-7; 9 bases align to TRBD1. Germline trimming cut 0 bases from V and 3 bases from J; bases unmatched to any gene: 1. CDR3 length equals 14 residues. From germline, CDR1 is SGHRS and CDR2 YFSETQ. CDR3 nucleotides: TGCGCCAGCAGCTTGGGACAGGGGGTCTACGAGCAGTACTTC. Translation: CASSLGQGVYEQYF.

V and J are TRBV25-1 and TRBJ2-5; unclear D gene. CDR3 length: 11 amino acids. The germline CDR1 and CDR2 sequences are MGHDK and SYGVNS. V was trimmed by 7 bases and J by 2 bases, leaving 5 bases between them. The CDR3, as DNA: TGTGCCAGCACGGGTCAAGAGACCCAGTACTTC. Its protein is CASTGQETQYF.

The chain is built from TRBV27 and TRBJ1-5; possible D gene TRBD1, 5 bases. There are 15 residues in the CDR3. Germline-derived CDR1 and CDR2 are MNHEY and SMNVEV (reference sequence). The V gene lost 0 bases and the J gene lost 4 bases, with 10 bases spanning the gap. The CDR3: CASSLSRQGNQPQHF. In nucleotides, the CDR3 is TGTGCCAGCAGTTTATCCCGGCAGGGTAATCAGCCCCAGCATTTT.

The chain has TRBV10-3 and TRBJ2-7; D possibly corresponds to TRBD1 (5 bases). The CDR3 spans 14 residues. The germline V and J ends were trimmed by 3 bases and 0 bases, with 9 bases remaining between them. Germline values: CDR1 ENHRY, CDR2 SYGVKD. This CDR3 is CAISDPDTSYEQYF. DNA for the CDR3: TGTGCCATCAGTGACCCGGACACCTCCTACGAGCAGTACTTC.